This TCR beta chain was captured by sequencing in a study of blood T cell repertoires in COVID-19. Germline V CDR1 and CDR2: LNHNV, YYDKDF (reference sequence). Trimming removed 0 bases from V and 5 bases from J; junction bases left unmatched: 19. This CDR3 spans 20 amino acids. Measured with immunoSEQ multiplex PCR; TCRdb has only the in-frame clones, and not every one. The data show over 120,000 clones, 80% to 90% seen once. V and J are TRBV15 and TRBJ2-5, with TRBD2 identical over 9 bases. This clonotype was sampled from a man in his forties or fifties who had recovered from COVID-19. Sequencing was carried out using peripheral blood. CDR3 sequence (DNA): TGTGCCACCAGCAGAGATAGGACGGTCGGCGGGGGGGTAGCCTTGGAGACCCAGTACTTC. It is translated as CATSRDRTVGGGVALETQYF.